This T cell receptor (beta chain) was profiled in a study of CD8+ T cells in alopecia areata. Study-wide results and caveats: While patients received tofacitinib, many expanded lesional clones remained present in scalp and blood. Administration of tofacitinib significantly diminished scalp clonality and expanded CD8+ clones within the top 100.

On this clone itself: The antigen remains unidentified.

Trimming at V came to 2 bases and at J to 2 bases, leaving 13 bases not matched to a gene. The CDR3 runs to 18 residues. The germline V gene has CDR1 SGHAT and CDR2 FQNNGV. The sample's treatment: oral pan-JAK inhibitor, 5-10 mg twice daily. It was from PBMCs that CD4+ and CD8+ T cells were sorted. Sequencing templates came from extracted RNA that was reverse transcribed into cDNA. Sequencing used immunoSEQ multiplex PCR; TCRdb keeps in-frame clones, though not all of them. The sample records under 200,000 clones, less than 70% being singletons. The receptor was derived from a human donor with alopecia areata. The specimen was CD4+ T cells sorted from blood, collected at week 24, from a patient treated with tofacitinib. The chain is built from TRBV11-2 and TRBJ2-7, with TRBD2 matching 9 bases. CDR3 loop: CASSLRGYPSGIAYEQYF. For the CDR3, the DNA is TGTGCCAGCAGCTTAAGGGGGTACCCTAGCGGGATAGCCTACGAGCAGTACTTC. Supplemented by reference TRBV11-2 and TRBJ2-7, the full variable domain reads EAGVAQSPRYKIIEKRQSVAFWCNPISGHATLYWYQQILGQGPKLLIQFQNNGVVDDSQLPKDRFSAERLKGVDSTLKIQPAKLEDSAVYLCASSLRGYPSGIAYEQYFGPGTRLTVT.